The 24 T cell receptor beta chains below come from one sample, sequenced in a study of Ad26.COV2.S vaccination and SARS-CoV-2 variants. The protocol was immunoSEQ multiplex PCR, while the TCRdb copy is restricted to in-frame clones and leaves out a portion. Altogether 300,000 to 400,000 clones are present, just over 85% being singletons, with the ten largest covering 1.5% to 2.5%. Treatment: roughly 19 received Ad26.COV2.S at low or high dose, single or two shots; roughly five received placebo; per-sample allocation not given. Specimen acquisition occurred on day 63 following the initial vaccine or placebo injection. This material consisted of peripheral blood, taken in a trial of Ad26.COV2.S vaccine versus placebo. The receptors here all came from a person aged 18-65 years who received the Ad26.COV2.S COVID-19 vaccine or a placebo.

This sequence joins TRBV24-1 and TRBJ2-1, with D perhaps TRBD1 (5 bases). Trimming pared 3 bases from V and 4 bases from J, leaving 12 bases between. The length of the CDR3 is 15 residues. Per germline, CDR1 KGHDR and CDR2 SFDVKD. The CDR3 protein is CATSDPAQGYNEQFF. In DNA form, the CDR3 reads TGTGCCACCAGTGATCCCGCGCAGGGTTACAATGAGCAGTTCTTC.

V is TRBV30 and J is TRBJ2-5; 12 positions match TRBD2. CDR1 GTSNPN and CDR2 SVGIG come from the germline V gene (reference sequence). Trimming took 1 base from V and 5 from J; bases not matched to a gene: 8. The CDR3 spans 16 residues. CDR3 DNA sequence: TGTGCCTGGAGTGGCCCTAGCGGGGGGGCCCGGGAGACCCAGTACTTC. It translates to CAWSGPSGGARETQYF.

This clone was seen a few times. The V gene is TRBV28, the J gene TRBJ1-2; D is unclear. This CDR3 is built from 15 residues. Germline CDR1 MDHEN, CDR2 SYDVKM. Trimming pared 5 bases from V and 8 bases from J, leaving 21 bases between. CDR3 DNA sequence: TGTGCCAGCAGTCTCGGAGGGATTAGAGAGAAAGGCTACACCTTC. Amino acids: CASSLGGIREKGYTF.

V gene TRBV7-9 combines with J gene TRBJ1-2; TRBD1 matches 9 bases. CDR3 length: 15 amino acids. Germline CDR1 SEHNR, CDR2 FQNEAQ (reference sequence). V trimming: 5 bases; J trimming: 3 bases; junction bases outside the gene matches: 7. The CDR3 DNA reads TGTGCCAGCAGCCCCCGGACAGGGGAGGACTATGGCTACACCTTC. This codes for CASSPRTGEDYGYTF.

CDR3 bases: TGCGCCAGCAGCCGACAGGCCAAGGGGGATATGAACACTGAAGCTTTCTTT. Translation gives CASSRQAKGDMNTEAFF. The rearrangement joins TRBV23-1 to TRBJ1-1; a weak D match, TRBD1 (6 bases). TRBV23-1 is sorted into the ORF group, with uncertain function. V was pared by 6 bases and J by 0 bases, with 20 bases between. The CDR3 is 17 residues long.

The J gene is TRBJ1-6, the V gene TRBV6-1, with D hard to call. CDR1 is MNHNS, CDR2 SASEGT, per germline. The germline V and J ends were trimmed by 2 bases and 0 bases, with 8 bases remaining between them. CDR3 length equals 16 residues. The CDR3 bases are TGTGCCAGCAGTGAATTGCAGAGCTCCTATAATTCACCCCTCCACTTT. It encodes CASSELQSSYNSPLHF.

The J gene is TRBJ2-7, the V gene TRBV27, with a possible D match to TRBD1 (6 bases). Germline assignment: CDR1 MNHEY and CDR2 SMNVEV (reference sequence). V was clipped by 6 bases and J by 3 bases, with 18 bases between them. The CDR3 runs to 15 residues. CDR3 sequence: CASRRGAGVSYEQYF. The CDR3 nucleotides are TGTGCCAGCAGGCGAGGGGCAGGGGTCAGCTACGAGCAGTACTTC.

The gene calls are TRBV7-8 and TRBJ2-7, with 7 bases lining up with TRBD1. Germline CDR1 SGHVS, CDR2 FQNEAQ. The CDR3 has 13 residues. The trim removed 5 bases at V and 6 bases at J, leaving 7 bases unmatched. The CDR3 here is CASSRSGGGEQYF. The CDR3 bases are TGTGCCAGCAGCCGTTCAGGGGGTGGCGAGCAGTACTTC.

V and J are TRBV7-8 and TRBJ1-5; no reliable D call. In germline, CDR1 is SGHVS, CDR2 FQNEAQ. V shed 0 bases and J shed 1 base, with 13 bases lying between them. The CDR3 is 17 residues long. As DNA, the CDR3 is TGTGCCAGCAGCTTAGCCCCTTTTTACGGGAGCAATCAGCCCCAGCATTTT. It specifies CASSLAPFYGSNQPQHF.

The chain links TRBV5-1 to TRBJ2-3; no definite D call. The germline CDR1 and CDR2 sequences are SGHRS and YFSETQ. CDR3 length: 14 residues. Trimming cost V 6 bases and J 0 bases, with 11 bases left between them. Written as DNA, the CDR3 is TGCGCCAGCATGGTCGACACCAGCACAGATACGCAGTATTTT. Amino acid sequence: CASMVDTSTDTQYF.

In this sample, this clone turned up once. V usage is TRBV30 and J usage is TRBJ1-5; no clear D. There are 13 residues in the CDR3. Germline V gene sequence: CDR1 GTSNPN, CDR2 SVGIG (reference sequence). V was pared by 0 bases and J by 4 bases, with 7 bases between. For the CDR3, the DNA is TGTGCCTGGAGTGTTGGGCCGAATCAGCCCCAGCATTTT. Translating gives CAWSVGPNQPQHF. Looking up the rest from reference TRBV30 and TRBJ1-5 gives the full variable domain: SQTIHQWPATLVQPVGSPLSLECTVEGTSNPNLYWYRQAAGRGLQLLFYSVGIGQISSEVPQNLSASRPQDRQFILSSKKLLLSDSGFYLCAWSVGPNQPQHFGDGTRLSIL.

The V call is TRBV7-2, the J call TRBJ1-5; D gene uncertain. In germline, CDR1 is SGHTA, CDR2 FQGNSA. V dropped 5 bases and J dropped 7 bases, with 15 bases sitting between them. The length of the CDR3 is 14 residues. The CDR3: CASSTNPGFQPQHF. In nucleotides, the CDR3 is TGTGCCAGCAGCACAAACCCCGGGTTCCAGCCCCAGCATTTT.

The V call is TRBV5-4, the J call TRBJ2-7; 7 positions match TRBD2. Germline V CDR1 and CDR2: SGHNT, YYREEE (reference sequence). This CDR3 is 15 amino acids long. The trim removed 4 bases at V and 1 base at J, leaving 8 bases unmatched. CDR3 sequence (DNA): TGTGCCAGCAGCCTCCCCTTAGCGGGTTCCTACGAGCAGTACTTC. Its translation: CASSLPLAGSYEQYF.

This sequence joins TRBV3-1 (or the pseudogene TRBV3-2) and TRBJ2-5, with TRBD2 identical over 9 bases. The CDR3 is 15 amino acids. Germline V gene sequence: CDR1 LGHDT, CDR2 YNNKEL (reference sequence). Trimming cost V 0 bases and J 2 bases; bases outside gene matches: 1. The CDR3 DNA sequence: TGTGCCAGCAGCCAAGAGGGACTAGCACAAGAGACCCAGTACTTC. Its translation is CASSQEGLAQETQYF.

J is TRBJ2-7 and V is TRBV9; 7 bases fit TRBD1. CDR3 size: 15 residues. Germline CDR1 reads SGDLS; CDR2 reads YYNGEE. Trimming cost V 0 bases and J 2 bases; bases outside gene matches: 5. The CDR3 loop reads CASSVEGARPYEQYF. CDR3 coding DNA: TGTGCCAGCAGCGTAGAGGGGGCGAGGCCCTACGAGCAGTACTTC.

CDR3 protein: CASSLSSGGNTEAFF. For the CDR3, the DNA is TGTGCCAGCAGCTTGAGTAGTGGGGGAAACACTGAAGCTTTCTTT. The gene calls are TRBV5-4 and TRBJ1-1; TRBD1 is a possible D gene (5 bases). V lost 1 base and J 2 bases, leaving 12 bases between the germline ends. Germline loops: CDR1 SGHNT, CDR2 YYREEE (reference sequence). The CDR3 loop spans 15 amino acids.

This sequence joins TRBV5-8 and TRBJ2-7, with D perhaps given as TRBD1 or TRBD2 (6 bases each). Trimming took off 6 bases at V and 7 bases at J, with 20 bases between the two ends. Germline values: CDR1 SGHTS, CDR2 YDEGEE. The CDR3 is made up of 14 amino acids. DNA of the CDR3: TGTGCCAGCACCCCCGCAGAGGGGGGTAAGGAGCAGTACTTC. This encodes CASTPAEGGKEQYF.

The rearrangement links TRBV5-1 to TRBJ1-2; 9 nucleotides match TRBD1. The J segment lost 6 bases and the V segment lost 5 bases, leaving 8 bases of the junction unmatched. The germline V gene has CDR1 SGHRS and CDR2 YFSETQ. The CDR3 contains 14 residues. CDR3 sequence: CASRSGTGSDGYTF. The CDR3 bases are TGCGCCAGCAGGTCGGGGACAGGGAGTGATGGCTACACCTTC.

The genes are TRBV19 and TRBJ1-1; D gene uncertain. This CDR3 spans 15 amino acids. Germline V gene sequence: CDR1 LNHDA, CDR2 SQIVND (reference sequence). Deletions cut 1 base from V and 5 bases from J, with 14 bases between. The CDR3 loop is CASSIVYGWRTEAFF. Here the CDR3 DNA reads TGTGCCAGTAGTATAGTATACGGGTGGAGGACTGAAGCTTTCTTT.

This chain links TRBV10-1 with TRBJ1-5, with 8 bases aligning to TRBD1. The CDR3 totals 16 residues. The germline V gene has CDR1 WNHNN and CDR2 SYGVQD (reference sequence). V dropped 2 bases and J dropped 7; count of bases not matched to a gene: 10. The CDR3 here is CASSEAPDRVRQPQHF. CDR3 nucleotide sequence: TGCGCCAGCAGTGAGGCCCCGGACAGGGTAAGGCAGCCCCAGCATTTT.

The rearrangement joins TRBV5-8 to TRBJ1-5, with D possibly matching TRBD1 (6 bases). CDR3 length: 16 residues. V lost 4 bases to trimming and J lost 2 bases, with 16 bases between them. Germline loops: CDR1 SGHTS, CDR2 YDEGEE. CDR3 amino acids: CASSLGTISGNQPQHF. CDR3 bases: TGTGCCAGCAGCCTAGGGACAATCAGCGGCAATCAGCCCCAGCATTTT.

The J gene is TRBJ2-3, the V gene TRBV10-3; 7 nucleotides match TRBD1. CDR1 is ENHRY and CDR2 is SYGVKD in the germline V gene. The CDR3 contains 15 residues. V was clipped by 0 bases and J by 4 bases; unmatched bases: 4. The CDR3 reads CAISESGQTADTQYF. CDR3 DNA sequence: TGTGCCATCAGTGAGTCGGGACAGACAGCAGATACGCAGTATTTT.

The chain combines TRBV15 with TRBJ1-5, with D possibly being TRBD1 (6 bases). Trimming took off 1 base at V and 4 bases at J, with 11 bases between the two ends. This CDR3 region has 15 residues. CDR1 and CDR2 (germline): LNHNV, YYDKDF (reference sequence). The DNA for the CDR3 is TGTGCCACCAGCAGAGGGACAGTTCAAAATCAGCCCCAGCATTTT. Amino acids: CATSRGTVQNQPQHF. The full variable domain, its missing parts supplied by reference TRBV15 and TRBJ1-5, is DAMVIQNPRYQVTQFGKPVTLSCSQTLNHNVMYWYQQKSSQAPKLLFHYYDKDFNNEADTPDNFQSRRPNTSFCFLDIRSPGLGDTAMYLCATSRGTVQNQPQHFGDGTRLSIL.

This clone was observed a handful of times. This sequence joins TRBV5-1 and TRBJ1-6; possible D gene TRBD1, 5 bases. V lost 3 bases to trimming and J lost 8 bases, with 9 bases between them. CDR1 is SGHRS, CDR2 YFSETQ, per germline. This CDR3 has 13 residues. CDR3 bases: TGCGCCAGCAGCTCCATGACAGATTCACCCCTCCACTTT. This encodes CASSSMTDSPLHF.